This record concerns one T cell receptor (beta chain) sequence. The antigen remains unidentified. These data come from a study of T cells after yellow fever vaccination. The wider study: Low-cell-number fractions underwent preparation using SMART-Seq v4 Ultra Low Input. General study results and limits: Peaking on day 5 versus 15, the secondary response was faster but weaker.

Making TCR cDNA involved 5'RACE template switching, which added UMIs and a universal primer site. TCRdb called the 5' RACE reads again in MiXCR, with one record for every CDR3 protein. The sample lists hundreds of thousands of distinct CDR3 sequences; 18% were seen once. Germline V gives CDR1 SGDLS, CDR2 YYNGEE. This CDR3 is 13 amino acids long. V was shortened by 0 bases and J by 5 bases, with 8 bases between the two germline ends. This material consisted of PBMCs, taken before the yellow fever booster vaccination. The chain carries TRBV9 and TRBJ2-5; D ambiguous. The sequence came from a man between 18 and 35 years old who received the YFV17D yellow fever vaccine. This CDR3 is CASSVESWETQYF. The CDR3 DNA follows: TGTGCCAGCAGCGTAGAGTCGTGGGAGACCCAGTACTTC. Supplemented by reference TRBV9 and TRBJ2-5, the full variable domain reads DSGVTQTPKHLITATGQRVTLRCSPRSGDLSVYWYQQSLDQGLQFLIQYYNGEERAKGNILERFSAQQFPDLHSELNLSSLELGDSALYFCASSVESWETQYFGPGTRLLVL.